The present T cell receptor (beta chain) was sequenced within a study of Tregs in tolerant kidney transplant recipients. Sequenced by immunoSEQ multiplex PCR; TCRdb stores in-frame clones only, minus some. This sample has around 78,000 clones, with roughly 90% found just once. An overnight rest at 37°C with about 220 IU/ml IL-2 preceded regulatory T cell sorting from thawed PBMCs. This CDR3 spans 13 amino acids. Trimming left V 0 bases short and J 1 base short, with 4 bases between. Germline-derived CDR1 and CDR2 are MGHRA and YSYEKL. This clone was observed once. No antigen is known for it. Study-wide results and caveats: Few patients were studied, so findings need validation in larger groups. Changing PCR primers prevented nucleotide comparison between some patients' samples. Antigen-driven expansion was suggested because donor-specific Tregs expanded more than all Tregs in tolerant patients.

This clonotype originated in a human donor who received a combined kidney and bone marrow transplant. The chain joins TRBV4-1 to TRBJ2-7; D unclear. The sequenced sample was Tregs from blood, obtained before the transplant. The CDR3 DNA reads as TGCGCCAGCAGCCAAGATATATCCTACGAGCAGTACTTC. It translates to CASSQDISYEQYF.